The 24 T cell receptor beta chains below come from one sample, sequenced in a study of blood T cell repertoires in COVID-19. Assay used: immunoSEQ multiplex PCR; TCRdb lists only in-frame clones, some missing. The sample shows 75,000 to 95,000 clones, about 85% of them seen only once. The sequencing input was peripheral blood. The origin of the receptors is a man aged 45-65 years with acute or convalescent COVID-19.

In this sample, this clone turned up once. The chain joins TRBV7-9 to TRBJ1-4; no definite D call. CDR1 and CDR2 from the germline V gene are SEHNR and FQNEAQ (reference sequence). Trimming pared 5 bases from V and 4 bases from J, leaving 5 bases between. The CDR3 consists of 12 residues. CDR3 in amino acids: CASSARNEKLFF. The CDR3 coding sequence is TGTGCCAGCAGCGCGCGTAATGAAAAACTGTTTTTT.

The J gene is TRBJ1-1, the V gene TRBV19; perhaps TRBD1 as D (5 bases). Germline-derived CDR1 and CDR2 are LNHDA and SQIVND (reference sequence). This CDR3 spans 13 amino acids. The ends were cut back, 6 bases at V and 5 bases at J, with 13 bases in the middle. This CDR3 is CASSGRGGTEAFF. The DNA of the CDR3 is TGTGCCAGTAGCGGTCGGGGGGGTACTGAAGCTTTCTTT.

The chain couples TRBV28 to TRBJ2-4; a possible D gene is TRBD2 (6 bases). V dropped 6 bases and J dropped 1 base, with 10 bases sitting between them. The CDR3 spans 14 residues. Germline V gene lookup returns CDR1 MDHEN and CDR2 SYDVKM. As DNA, the CDR3 is TGTGCCAGCAGAGGGGCGGGGGCCAAAAACATTCAGTACTTC. Translated: CASRGAGAKNIQYF.

The chain employs TRBV27 and TRBJ2-5; no definite D call. The CDR3 spans 11 residues. Germline V gives CDR1 MNHEY, CDR2 SMNVEV (reference sequence). V was trimmed by 4 bases and J by 4 bases, leaving 4 bases between them. This CDR3 is CASSWAETQYF. For the CDR3, the DNA is TGTGCCAGCAGTTGGGCAGAGACCCAGTACTTC.

This rearrangement joins TRBV7-8 to TRBJ1-1; 8 positions agree with TRBD1. Looked up from germline, CDR1 is SGHVS and CDR2 is FQNEAQ. This CDR3 comprises 15 residues. The V segment lost 4 bases and the J segment 0 bases; nucleotides outside the gene matches: 4. The CDR3 spells CASSSTGAMNTEAFF. The CDR3 DNA is TGTGCCAGCAGCTCGACAGGGGCGATGAACACTGAAGCTTTCTTT.

This CDR3 reads CASLGGQGPYEQYF. CDR3 in DNA: TGTGCCAGCTTGGGGGGACAGGGACCTTACGAGCAGTACTTC. V usage is TRBV11-2 and J usage is TRBJ2-7; 9 bases align to TRBD1. The CDR3 covers 14 residues. Unmatched junction bases numbered 9, after V lost 8 bases and J lost 4 bases. The V gene's germline CDR1 is SGHAT and CDR2 FQNNGV.

The chain uses TRBV27 and TRBJ2-2; D is perhaps TRBD2 (5 bases). The germline V gene has CDR1 MNHEY and CDR2 SMNVEV (reference sequence). V lost 3 bases and J 2 bases, leaving 22 bases between the germline ends. This CDR3 region has 19 residues. This chain's CDR3 is CASSLNRVGLSTNTGELFF. The CDR3 DNA reads TGTGCCAGCAGTTTGAACAGAGTCGGACTCTCTACCAACACCGGGGAGCTGTTTTTT.

This rearrangement joins TRBV18 to TRBJ1-5; maybe TRBD1 (6 bases). The CDR3 is made up of 14 amino acids. V was clipped by 5 bases and J by 7 bases, with 15 bases between them. In germline, CDR1 is KGHSH, CDR2 LQKENI. The CDR3 reads CASSWDKVGQPQHF. The CDR3 DNA reads as TGTGCCAGCTCATGGGACAAGGTGGGACAGCCCCAGCATTTT.

The table lists this clone with a few counts. The chain links TRBV6-6 to TRBJ1-6; 9 positions agree with TRBD1. This CDR3 is built from 16 residues. Germline CDR1 reads MNHNY; CDR2 reads SVGAGI (reference sequence). The V and J ends lost 4 bases and 5 bases, in that order; junction bases with no gene match: 6. For the CDR3, the DNA is TGTGCCAGCAGTTCCCCCGACAGGGGGAATAATTCACCCCTCCACTTT. Residues: CASSSPDRGNNSPLHF.

This chain connects TRBV28 to TRBJ1-5; 11 bases match TRBD1. This CDR3 has 15 residues. Germline values: CDR1 MDHEN, CDR2 SYDVKM. Trimming cost V 7 bases and J 2 bases; bases outside gene matches: 4. The CDR3 nucleotides read TGTGCCAGCACCCGGGACAGGGGGGGCAATCAGCCCCAGCATTTT. It yields the protein CASTRDRGGNQPQHF. The whole variable domain, remainder taken from reference TRBV28 and TRBJ1-5, is DVKVTQSSRYLVKRTGEKVFLECVQDMDHENMFWYRQDPGLGLRLIYFSYDVKMKEKGDIPEGYSVSREKKERFSLILESASTNQTSMYLCASTRDRGGNQPQHFGDGTRLSIL.

V usage is TRBV19 and J usage is TRBJ2-5; no clear D gene. Germline CDR1 reads LNHDA; CDR2 reads SQIVND (reference sequence). The CDR3 runs to 13 residues. V lost 2 bases and J 3 bases, leaving 7 bases between the germline ends. The chain's CDR3 is CASSISMEETQYF. DNA for the CDR3: TGTGCCAGTAGTATATCTATGGAAGAGACCCAGTACTTC.

The V and J genes are TRBV6-1 and TRBJ1-6; D remains unclear. The germline V gene has CDR1 MNHNS and CDR2 SASEGT. V was shortened by 2 bases and J by 2 bases, with 7 bases between the two germline ends. CDR3 length: 15 residues. The CDR3 DNA sequence: TGTGCCAGCAGTGAAACCACTCCCTATAATTCACCCCTCCACTTT. It yields the protein CASSETTPYNSPLHF.

The CDR3 sequence is CASSLAQGVNTEAFF. CDR3 DNA: TGTGCCAGCAGCTTAGCGCAGGGGGTAAACACTGAAGCTTTCTTT. The chain carries TRBV7-9 and TRBJ1-1; 7 nucleotides align to TRBD1. This CDR3 has 15 residues. After removal of 0 bases from V and 2 bases from J, the junction contained 3 bases not matched to a gene. Germline V lookup: CDR1 SEHNR, CDR2 FQNEAQ (reference sequence).

The V gene is TRBV20-1, the J gene TRBJ2-3, with 7 bases identical to TRBD2. Trimming cost V 6 bases and J 6 bases; bases outside gene matches: 3. The germline gives CDR1 DFQATT, CDR2 SNEGSKA (reference sequence). This CDR3 region has 11 residues. The DNA for the CDR3 is TGCAGTGCCGGGGGGAGCGATACGCAGTATTTT. Translation: CSAGGSDTQYF.

V is TRBV6-5 and J is TRBJ1-3, with D uncertain. The CDR3 has 12 residues. V was pared by 10 bases and J by 4 bases, with 11 bases between. The germline V gene has CDR1 MNHEY and CDR2 SVGAGI. The CDR3 here is CATGALGNTIYF. Written as DNA, the CDR3 is TGTGCCACCGGAGCTCTCGGAAACACCATATATTTT.

The V gene is TRBV12-5, the J gene TRBJ1-2; D is unresolved. CDR1 is LGHNT and CDR2 is FRNRAP in the germline V gene. This CDR3 comprises 12 residues. The ends were cut back, 1 base at V and 8 bases at J, with 8 bases in the middle. CDR3 bases: TGTGCTAGTGGTTTGGCCCTCGAGGGCTACACCTTC. Translating gives CASGLALEGYTF.

This chain joins TRBV2 and TRBJ2-7; possibly TRBD1 for D (6 bases). Germline V lookup: CDR1 SNHLY, CDR2 FYNNEI. The CDR3 has 10 residues. V lost 6 bases, J lost 13 bases, and 13 bases lay in between. The CDR3 protein is CASSSGTFYF. The CDR3, as DNA: TGTGCCAGCAGCTCCGGGACATTCTACTTC.

The CDR3 reads CASSPTTGVETQYF. In DNA form, the CDR3 reads TGTGCCAGCAGCCCGACGACAGGGGTAGAGACCCAGTACTTC. V and J are TRBV7-7 and TRBJ2-5; TRBD1 matches 8 bases. J was trimmed by 4 bases and V by 5 bases; bases with no gene match: 6. This CDR3 is built from 14 residues. Germline V gene sequence: CDR1 SSHAT, CDR2 FNYEAQ (reference sequence).

This clone has only a few counts. The V gene is TRBV27, the J gene TRBJ2-7; tentatively, D is TRBD2 (6 bases). The CDR3 runs to 15 residues. CDR1 is MNHEY, CDR2 SMNVEV, per germline (reference sequence). The V gene lost 2 bases and the J gene lost 0 bases, with 11 bases spanning the gap. CDR3 coding DNA: TGTGCCAGCAGTTTACGGGGGATGAGCTCCTACGAGCAGTACTTC. It codes for CASSLRGMSSYEQYF.

J is TRBJ2-4 and V is TRBV19; 8 nucleotides agree with TRBD1. V lost 2 bases to trimming and J lost 6 bases; unmatched junction nucleotides: 6. The CDR3 consists of 15 residues. The germline gives CDR1 LNHDA, CDR2 SQIVND (reference sequence). This CDR3 reads CASSILDREVNIQYF. CDR3 bases: TGTGCCAGTAGTATACTGGACAGGGAGGTAAACATTCAGTACTTC.

V gene TRBV19 combines with J gene TRBJ2-7; 13 bases are shared with TRBD2. The V gene's germline CDR1 is LNHDA and CDR2 SQIVND (reference sequence). This CDR3 spans 15 amino acids. Trimming cost V 6 bases and J 7 bases; bases outside gene matches: 9. The CDR3 DNA sequence: TGTGCCAGTAGCCCACTAGCGGGAGGGGCCTGGGAGCAGTACTTC. Its protein product is CASSPLAGGAWEQYF. Supplemented by reference TRBV19 and TRBJ2-7, the full variable domain reads DGGITQSPKYLFRKEGQNVTLSCEQNLNHDAMYWYRQDPGQGLRLIYYSQIVNDFQKGDIAEGYSVSREKKESFPLTVTSAQKNPTAFYLCASSPLAGGAWEQYFGPGTRLTVT.

The chain combines TRBV9 with TRBJ2-1, with 7 positions matching TRBD2. J gave up 9 bases and V 3 bases, and 21 bases lay outside the gene matches. The germline CDR1 and CDR2 sequences are SGDLS and YYNGEE. The CDR3 extends over 18 amino acids. CDR3 in amino acids: CASSAPTVGGRAFGEQFF. The CDR3 coding sequence is TGTGCCAGCAGCGCTCCCACGGTGGGAGGGAGGGCCTTCGGTGAGCAGTTCTTC.

The J gene is TRBJ2-3, the V gene TRBV11-2; a possible D gene is TRBD2 (5 bases). V lost 2 bases and J lost 1, with 10 bases in between. The CDR3 length is 15 residues. Germline loops: CDR1 SGHAT, CDR2 FQNNGV. DNA of the CDR3: TGTGCCAGCAGCTTACGTAGGCGGGGCACAGATACGCAGTATTTT. Amino acids: CASSLRRRGTDTQYF.

This chain uses TRBV20-1 with TRBJ2-7; D is ambiguous. In germline, CDR1 is DFQATT, CDR2 SNEGSKA (reference sequence). V was shortened by 3 bases and J by 3 bases, with 6 bases between the two germline ends. This CDR3 has 11 amino acids. The CDR3 is CSASPSYEQYF. The DNA for the CDR3 is TGCAGTGCTAGTCCTAGCTACGAGCAGTACTTC.